These 9 T cell receptor beta chains were sequenced from one sample in a study of T cell responses to AZD1222 COVID-19 vaccine. Sequencing was performed with immunoSEQ multiplex PCR; in TCRdb, only in-frame clones are kept and a portion is missing. The sample holds 90,000 to 150,000 clones; around 87% are singletons and the top ten take less than 4%. This material consisted of peripheral blood, taken on day 0 of AZD1222 vaccination. These receptor sequences come from an adult in good health.

The chain joins TRBV20-1 to TRBJ1-2; no definite D call. Germline CDR1 DFQATT, CDR2 SNEGSKA (reference sequence). The V gene lost 1 base and the J gene lost 5 bases, with 5 bases spanning the gap. The CDR3 consists of 11 residues. In DNA form, the CDR3 reads TGCAGTGCTAGAGGGACGTATGGCTACACCTTC. The encoded protein is CSARGTYGYTF.

V and J are TRBV11-1 and TRBJ2-7; D might be TRBD1 (6 bases). V was cut by 5 bases and J by 4 bases, with 15 bases left in between. CDR3 length equals 14 residues. CDR1 and CDR2 (germline): SGHAT, FQDESV (reference sequence). As DNA, the CDR3 is TGTGCCAGCAGCACACGCAGGCAGGGGTACGAGCAGTACTTC. Protein sequence: CASSTRRQGYEQYF. The variable domain in full, completed from reference TRBV11-1 and TRBJ2-7, reads EAEVAQSPRYKITEKSQAVAFWCDPISGHATLYWYRQILGQGPELLVQFQDESVVDDSQLPKDRFSAERLKGVDSTLKIQPAELGDSAMYLCASSTRRQGYEQYFGPGTRLTVT.

The rearrangement joins TRBV11-1 to TRBJ1-2; no firm D call. The CDR3 is 15 residues long. V was cut by 2 bases and J by 2 bases, with 12 bases left in between. Germline CDR1 is SGHAT and CDR2 is FQDESV (reference sequence). CDR3 amino acids: CASSLNPDENYGYTF. Written as DNA, the CDR3 is TGTGCCAGCAGCTTAAATCCGGACGAGAACTATGGCTACACCTTC.

This chain joins TRBV2 and TRBJ1-4, with 11 bases matching TRBD1. The trim removed 5 bases at V and 5 bases at J, leaving 16 bases unmatched. CDR3 length: 19 residues. In germline, CDR1 is SNHLY, CDR2 FYNNEI. The CDR3 here is CASSHGQGADGRVNEKLFF. In DNA form, the CDR3 reads TGTGCCAGCAGTCACGGACAGGGGGCCGATGGTCGGGTAAATGAAAAACTGTTTTTT.

CDR3 nucleotides: TGTGCCAGCAGCAAAAGGGGGACGGGGTTGAATGAGCCCCAGCATTTT. It is translated as CASSKRGTGLNEPQHF. The chain is built from TRBV21-1 and TRBJ1-5; TRBD1, as called in the table, went unchecked against the DNA. TRBV21-1 is a pseudogene. The CDR3 runs to 16 residues.

The chain joins TRBV6-2 or TRBV6-3 to TRBJ1-2; a weak D match, TRBD1 (5 bases). CDR1 and CDR2 (germline): MNHEY, SVGEGT. Trimming shortened V by 3 bases and J by 8 bases, and 19 bases separated the two germline ends. CDR3 length: 15 amino acids. The CDR3: CASSYSGPYPGGYTF. As DNA, the CDR3 is TGTGCCAGCAGTTATTCGGGACCCTATCCTGGAGGCTACACCTTC.

This clone has more than one count but fewer than ten. The V call is TRBV6-5, the J call TRBJ2-2, with 8 nucleotides matching TRBD1. The V and J ends lost 5 bases and 5 bases, in that order; junction bases with no gene match: 1. CDR1 and CDR2 (germline): MNHEY, SVGAGI. The CDR3 is 13 amino acids. CDR3 in amino acids: CASSRQGTGELFF. In DNA, the CDR3 is TGTGCCAGCAGTAGACAGGGGACCGGGGAGCTGTTTTTT.

As regards this clone: The likely explanation is a read error, given a far larger clone one base away. J is TRBJ2-7 and V is TRBV13, with no clear D. CDR1 is PRHDT and CDR2 is FYEKMQ in the germline V gene (reference sequence). The CDR3 contains 12 residues. Trimming left V 0 bases short and J 2 bases short, with 2 bases between. The CDR3 nucleotides read TGTGCCAGCAGCTTAGGGGCCTACGAGCAGTACTTC. It encodes CASSLGAYEQYF.

Written as DNA, the CDR3 is TGTGCCAGCAGTCCCTGGGAGGGGGGGGTAGCTTTCTTT. Translating it yields CASSPWEGGVAFF. The V and J genes are TRBV6-5 and TRBJ1-1; a possible D gene is TRBD1 (6 bases). The V gene's germline CDR1 is MNHEY and CDR2 SVGAGI. The CDR3 totals 13 residues. Trimming took off 5 bases at V and 10 bases at J, with 17 bases between the two ends.